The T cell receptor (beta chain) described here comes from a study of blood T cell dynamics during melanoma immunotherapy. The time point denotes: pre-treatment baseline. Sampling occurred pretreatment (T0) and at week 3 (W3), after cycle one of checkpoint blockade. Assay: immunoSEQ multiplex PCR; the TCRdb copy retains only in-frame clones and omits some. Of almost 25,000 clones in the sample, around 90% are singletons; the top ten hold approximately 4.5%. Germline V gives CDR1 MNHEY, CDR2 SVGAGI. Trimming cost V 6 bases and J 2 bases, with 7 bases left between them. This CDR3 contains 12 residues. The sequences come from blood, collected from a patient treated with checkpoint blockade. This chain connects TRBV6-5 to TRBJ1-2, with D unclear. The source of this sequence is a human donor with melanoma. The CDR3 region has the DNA TGTGCCAGCAGCCAAGGGAACTATGGCTACACCTTC. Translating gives CASSQGNYGYTF.